This TCR beta chain was retrieved from a study of T cell responses to AZD1222 COVID-19 vaccine listed by TCRdb under 2021. About the investigation overall: AZD1222 recipients whose second dose came at about 4 weeks and those whose second dose came at about 12 weeks were combined into one group, since spike-specific TCR depth and breadth did not differ between the two schedules. A total of 233 trial participants underwent TCR sequencing, of whom 207 received two doses of AZD1222 and about 25 received two doses of the MenACWY control vaccine. Trial participants were enrolled by age into subgroups of 18-55, 56-69 and 70-plus years, and 148, 28 and 57 TCR-sequenced participants, respectively, were included in these subgroups.

The sample's time point label is to be understood as: baseline before first vaccination. Samples from vaccinated people were obtained from the UK trials COV001 and COV002, which included a single-blind randomized controlled phase 2/3 trial of AZD1222 (ChAdOx1 nCoV-19) in healthy adults. For TCRbeta chain sequencing, PBMC samples from trial participants were taken at day 0 and at day 28 after the second dose. The germline V gene yields ENHRY for CDR1 and SYGVKD for CDR2. Trimming takes 3 bases from V and 4 bases from J, and the germline ends sit 7 bases apart. From its cysteine to its phenylalanine, the CDR3 spans 12 amino acids. The DNA shown is the 36-base CDR3, in frame from base 1. The CDR3 regions of human TCRbeta chains were subjected to immunosequencing. In the original analysis: Repertoire TCRs were matched against a reference library of SARS-CoV-2-specific TCRs generated with the MIRA antigen-specificity platform. Breadth was defined as the fraction of unique TCRs that were SARS-CoV-2-associated, and depth was defined as the fraction of total T cells that were SARS-CoV-2-associated. Using the MIRA data, each spike-specific TCR was mapped to the spike region that the TCR reacts to and placed in a CD4 or CD8 class. Log10-transformed breadth and depth values were compared by one-way ANOVA with Sidak's multiple comparisons tests. Held by TCRdb, this immuneACCESS table contains in-frame sequences only and omits some clones. Under half of the omission traces to an unresolved V gene where checked; the cause of the rest is unknown. The DNA gave D and trimming, while V, J and clone size come from that table. The sample table records about 130,000 clones; approximately 85% of these occur just once. The ten biggest clones cover approximately 1.6% of the sample.

Of note for this clone: No antigen is known for it. Base qualities are not at hand, and no much larger clone is one base apart.

The paper's findings and limits, for the study overall: Because no samples from the day 14 peak response were available, repertoires could be characterized only after the peak T cell response. Epitopes outside the regions mutated in the B.1.351 and B.1.1.7 variants were reportedly recognized by nearly half of the unique spike-specific TCRs. Only a handful of AZD1222 recipients were SARS-CoV-2 seropositive at baseline, limiting conclusions about previously exposed vaccinees. In the small 56-69-year group, the increase in depth fell short of significance, most likely because of low power. Spike-specific TCR breadth and depth rose significantly after two AZD1222 doses compared with day 0 and with MenACWY recipients. Participants were mostly white British, with more females than males. The authors suggested clonal diversity may have been underestimated. The whole spike protein was spanned by vaccine-associated CD4 TCRs, and dominant responses were seen in regions 160-218 and 743-854.

The material sequenced was peripheral blood, taken on day 0 of AZD1222 vaccination. The TCR originated in an adult in good health. The chain is assembled from TRBV10-3 and TRBJ2-7; the D gene is perhaps TRBD1, from 5 matching bases. The CDR3 reads CAISERQYEQYF. Read as DNA, the sequence is TGTGCCATCAGTGAAAGACAGTACGAGCAGTACTTC.